This passage covers 19 T cell receptor beta chains from one sample sequenced in a study of T cell repertoires in cytomegalovirus infection. TCRdb reanalysed the reads using MiXCR and keeps one entry per CDR3 protein. The repertoire consists of about 900,000 distinct CDR3 sequences, with about a third occurring once and the leading ten covering more than 12%. These TCRs are of unknown antigen specificity. This material consisted of cultured CD8+ T cells from PBMCs, taken from culture after CMV antigen stimulation. These receptors came from a human donor in good health (CMV status not recorded). Some clones in this sample may be carry-over from other donors' samples.

The chain uses TRBV27 and TRBJ1-1, with TRBD1 as a possible D gene (5 bases). Germline V CDR1 and CDR2: MNHEY, SMNVEV (reference sequence). The V end lost 5 bases, the J end lost 4 bases, and 17 bases lay between the germline ends. CDR3 length equals 15 residues. The CDR3 loop is CASSPRGRMTTEAFF. The CDR3 DNA reads as TGTGCCAGCAGTCCCCGGGGGAGGATGACCACTGAAGCTTTCTTT.

This clonotype was detected only once. The J gene is TRBJ2-1, the V gene TRBV6-1; tentatively, D is TRBD2 (5 bases). In germline, CDR1 is MNHNS, CDR2 SASEGT. Trimming removed 3 bases from V and 5 bases from J, with 11 bases in between. This CDR3 comprises 14 residues. The CDR3 region has the DNA TGTGCCAGCAGTGAGAGGGCAATTAACAATGAGCAGTTCTTC. Residues: CASSERAINNEQFF.

The CDR3 nucleotides read TGTGCCAGCTCACCTTATTTTGGACAGGGAGGGGGCACTGAAGCTTTCTTT. This sequence encodes CASSPYFGQGGGTEAFF. V is TRBV18 and J is TRBJ1-1; 8 nucleotides match TRBD1. This CDR3 is built from 17 residues. Germline values: CDR1 KGHSH, CDR2 LQKENI. V gave up 3 bases and J gave up 4 bases; unmatched junction bases: 13.

Ten or more counts support this clonotype. V usage is TRBV6-5 and J usage is TRBJ2-5, with TRBD1 matching 8 bases. The germline V gene has CDR1 MNHEY and CDR2 SVGAGI. This CDR3 contains 14 residues. V lost 2 bases and J lost 5; bases outside the gene matches: 4. CDR3 DNA sequence: TGTGCCAGCAGTTACGGCTACAGGGGGGAGACCCAGTACTTC. It is translated as CASSYGYRGETQYF.

This chain joins TRBV6-2 or TRBV6-3 and TRBJ1-2; perhaps TRBD1 as D (5 bases). The CDR3 runs to 13 residues. Germline V gene lookup returns CDR1 MNHEY and CDR2 SVGEGT. The V gene lost 6 bases and the J gene lost 2 bases, with 10 bases spanning the gap. The CDR3 protein is CASSRDLNYGYTF. The CDR3 DNA sequence: TGTGCCAGCAGCCGGGACTTGAACTATGGCTACACCTTC.

The V call is TRBV27, the J call TRBJ1-1; 7 nucleotides align to TRBD1. CDR1 is MNHEY and CDR2 is SMNVEV in the germline V gene (reference sequence). The CDR3 contains 15 residues. J gave up 1 base and V 3 bases, and 5 bases lay outside the gene matches. The chain's CDR3 is CASSLAGQSNTEAFF. In nucleotides, the CDR3 is TGTGCCAGCAGTTTGGCGGGACAGTCGAACACTGAAGCTTTCTTT.

In this sample, this clonotype turned up a few times. The rearrangement joins TRBV4-3 to TRBJ2-1; TRBD2 matches at 8 bases. Trimming at V came to 0 bases and at J to 8 bases, leaving 9 bases not matched to a gene. Germline CDR1 LGHNA, CDR2 YSLEER. The CDR3 is made up of 16 amino acids. CDR3 amino acids: CASSQDASGPWDEQFF. The CDR3 nucleotides are TGCGCCAGCAGCCAAGATGCTAGCGGGCCTTGGGATGAGCAGTTCTTC.

Remarks on this clonotype: A much larger clone sits a single nucleotide away, making a read error possible. V usage is TRBV6-1 and J usage is TRBJ2-1; TRBD1 might be the D (5 bases). Germline lookup yields CDR1 MNHNS and CDR2 SASEGT. CDR3 length: 17 residues. V lost 5 bases and J 2 bases, leaving 19 bases between the germline ends. The DNA for the CDR3 is TGTGCCAGCAGTTACCTGCCGCATAGGGGTACCTACAATGAGCAGTTCTTC. Its protein product is CASSYLPHRGTYNEQFF.

This clonotype was observed a handful of times. The chain has TRBV5-6 and TRBJ1-1; D perhaps matches TRBD1 (6 bases). This CDR3 comprises 15 residues. CDR1 and CDR2 (germline): SGHDT, YYEEEE. V gave up 6 bases and J gave up 5 bases, with 20 bases separating them. This CDR3 reads CASTLPGGGRTEAFF. The CDR3 region has the DNA TGTGCCAGCACCCTTCCAGGTGGGGGGCGGACTGAAGCTTTCTTT.

This chain links TRBV6-5 with TRBJ1-3; no reliable D call. This CDR3 contains 16 residues. Germline loops: CDR1 MNHEY, CDR2 SVGAGI. V was cut by 5 bases and J by 3 bases, with 17 bases left in between. The CDR3 DNA follows: TGTGCCAGCAGTCCCTCCACTTACCTTGTTGGAAACACCATATATTTT. Translating gives CASSPSTYLVGNTIYF.

As regards this clonotype: One base away lies a much larger clone, so this may be a sequencing read error. The rearrangement links TRBV7-9 to TRBJ1-2, with D unclear. The CDR3 loop spans 17 amino acids. CDR1 is SEHNR and CDR2 is FQNEAQ in the germline V gene (reference sequence). CDR3 DNA: TGTGCCAGCAGCTTAGGGGCCTTAGTCCCGGGCGGCTATGGCTTCACCTTC. Amino acids: CASSLGALVPGGYGFTF.

This clonotype was found a few times. V and J are TRBV19 and TRBJ1-5, with 8 bases that match TRBD1. Germline values: CDR1 LNHDA, CDR2 SQIVND (reference sequence). Germline trimming cut 3 bases from V and 5 bases from J; bases unmatched to any gene: 9. The CDR3 length is 16 residues. This chain's CDR3 is CASSIKSDRGYQPQHF. The CDR3 bases are TGTGCCAGTAGTATTAAAAGTGACAGGGGATATCAGCCCCAGCATTTT.

This clonotype was seen ten or more times. The chain employs TRBV12-3 or TRBV12-4 and TRBJ1-5, with a possible D match to TRBD1 (6 bases). The CDR3 is made up of 14 amino acids. V was cut by 5 bases and J by 3 bases, with 11 bases left in between. CDR3 sequence (DNA): TGTGCCAGCAGTGACACAGGGTACAATCAGCCCCAGCATTTT. Translated: CASSDTGYNQPQHF.

V gene TRBV19 combines with J gene TRBJ1-5, with D hard to call. Germline V gene sequence: CDR1 LNHDA, CDR2 SQIVND (reference sequence). The CDR3 contains 15 residues. Trimming pared 1 base from V and 2 bases from J, leaving 9 bases between. The DNA of the CDR3 is TGTGCCAGTAGTATAGGCGGGTGGGGCAATCAGCCCCAGCATTTT. Amino acids: CASSIGGWGNQPQHF.

J is TRBJ2-1 and V is TRBV27, with TRBD2 matching over 7 bases. The V gene's germline CDR1 is MNHEY and CDR2 SMNVEV (reference sequence). The junction had 10 bases not matched to a gene; V was cut back by 6 bases and J by 5 bases. The CDR3 is 15 residues long. This CDR3 is CASRPTSVGNNEQFF. The CDR3 bases are TGTGCCAGCAGACCCACTAGCGTAGGCAACAATGAGCAGTTCTTC.

The sample holds many counts of this clonotype. V and J are TRBV7-9 and TRBJ2-1; tentative D call: TRBD2 (7 bases). The CDR3 is 15 amino acids. Germline assignment: CDR1 SEHNR and CDR2 FQNEAQ (reference sequence). The V gene lost 5 bases and the J gene lost 4 bases, with 15 bases spanning the gap. CDR3 nucleotides: TGTGCCAGCAGCCTCGGGGGGCCACCTTACAATGAGCAGTTCTTC. It is translated as CASSLGGPPYNEQFF.

A note on this clonotype: A read error may be the cause here, since a much bigger clone is one base away. V is TRBV14 and J is TRBJ1-3; D uncertain. V was cut by 4 bases and J by 2 bases, with 6 bases left in between. This CDR3 has 13 residues. The V gene's germline CDR1 is SGHDN and CDR2 FVKESK. In nucleotides, the CDR3 is TGTGCCAGCAGCCGGAGGGCTGGAAACACCATATATTTT. It encodes CASSRRAGNTIYF.

The chain is built from TRBV12-3 or TRBV12-4 and TRBJ1-1, with D tentatively TRBD1 (5 bases). This CDR3 has 13 residues. V lost 7 bases and J 3 bases, leaving 12 bases between the germline ends. CDR3 DNA: TGTGCCAGCATCGGTGACAGATACACTGAAGCTTTCTTT. It yields the protein CASIGDRYTEAFF.

This clonotype has only a few counts. The chain recombines TRBV7-6 with TRBJ2-1; the D gene is possibly TRBD1 (6 bases). The ends were cut back, 5 bases at V and 5 bases at J, with 16 bases in the middle. From germline, CDR1 is SGHVS and CDR2 FNYEAQ. The CDR3 consists of 15 residues. CDR3 nucleotide sequence: TGTGCCAGCAGCAAAGGACAGCAATTTAACAATGAGCAGTTCTTC. Translated: CASSKGQQFNNEQFF. Together with reference TRBV7-6 and TRBJ2-1, the CDR3 gives the full variable domain: GAGVSQSPRYKVTKRGQDVALRCDPISGHVSLYWYRQALGQGPEFLTYFNYEAQQDKSGLPNDRFSAERPEGSISTLTIQRTEQRDSAMYRCASSKGQQFNNEQFFGPGTRLTVL.